This T cell receptor (beta chain) was sequenced during a study of blood T cells in healthy people across ages. Study-wide results and limits: A strong correlation between TCR beta diversity and naive T cell percentage was seen.

V lost 0 bases, J lost 5 bases, and 11 bases lay in between. The CDR3 covers 14 residues. Germline-derived CDR1 and CDR2 are DFQATT and SNEGSKA (reference sequence). A second PCR of about 7 to 12 cycles used a sample-barcoded 5' primer and a J-beta primer mix. Through a template-switch adaptor with 12 random nucleotides, each cDNA molecule received a tag. TCRdb reanalysed the 5' RACE reads using MiXCR and keeps one entry per CDR3 protein. The sample has 1.5 million to 1.9 million distinct CDR3 sequences, around 40% seen once. The amount of total RNA extracted per sample was at least 5.5 micrograms. As to this clonotype: Its antigen is undetermined.

The rearrangement links TRBV20-1 to TRBJ2-1; TRBD1 is a possible D gene (5 bases). Input material: blood. The source of this sequence is a woman aged 18-30 years in good health. Written as DNA, the CDR3 is TGCAGTGCTAGAGAGGGCAGGGAACACAATGAGCAGTTCTTC. This translates into CSAREGREHNEQFF.